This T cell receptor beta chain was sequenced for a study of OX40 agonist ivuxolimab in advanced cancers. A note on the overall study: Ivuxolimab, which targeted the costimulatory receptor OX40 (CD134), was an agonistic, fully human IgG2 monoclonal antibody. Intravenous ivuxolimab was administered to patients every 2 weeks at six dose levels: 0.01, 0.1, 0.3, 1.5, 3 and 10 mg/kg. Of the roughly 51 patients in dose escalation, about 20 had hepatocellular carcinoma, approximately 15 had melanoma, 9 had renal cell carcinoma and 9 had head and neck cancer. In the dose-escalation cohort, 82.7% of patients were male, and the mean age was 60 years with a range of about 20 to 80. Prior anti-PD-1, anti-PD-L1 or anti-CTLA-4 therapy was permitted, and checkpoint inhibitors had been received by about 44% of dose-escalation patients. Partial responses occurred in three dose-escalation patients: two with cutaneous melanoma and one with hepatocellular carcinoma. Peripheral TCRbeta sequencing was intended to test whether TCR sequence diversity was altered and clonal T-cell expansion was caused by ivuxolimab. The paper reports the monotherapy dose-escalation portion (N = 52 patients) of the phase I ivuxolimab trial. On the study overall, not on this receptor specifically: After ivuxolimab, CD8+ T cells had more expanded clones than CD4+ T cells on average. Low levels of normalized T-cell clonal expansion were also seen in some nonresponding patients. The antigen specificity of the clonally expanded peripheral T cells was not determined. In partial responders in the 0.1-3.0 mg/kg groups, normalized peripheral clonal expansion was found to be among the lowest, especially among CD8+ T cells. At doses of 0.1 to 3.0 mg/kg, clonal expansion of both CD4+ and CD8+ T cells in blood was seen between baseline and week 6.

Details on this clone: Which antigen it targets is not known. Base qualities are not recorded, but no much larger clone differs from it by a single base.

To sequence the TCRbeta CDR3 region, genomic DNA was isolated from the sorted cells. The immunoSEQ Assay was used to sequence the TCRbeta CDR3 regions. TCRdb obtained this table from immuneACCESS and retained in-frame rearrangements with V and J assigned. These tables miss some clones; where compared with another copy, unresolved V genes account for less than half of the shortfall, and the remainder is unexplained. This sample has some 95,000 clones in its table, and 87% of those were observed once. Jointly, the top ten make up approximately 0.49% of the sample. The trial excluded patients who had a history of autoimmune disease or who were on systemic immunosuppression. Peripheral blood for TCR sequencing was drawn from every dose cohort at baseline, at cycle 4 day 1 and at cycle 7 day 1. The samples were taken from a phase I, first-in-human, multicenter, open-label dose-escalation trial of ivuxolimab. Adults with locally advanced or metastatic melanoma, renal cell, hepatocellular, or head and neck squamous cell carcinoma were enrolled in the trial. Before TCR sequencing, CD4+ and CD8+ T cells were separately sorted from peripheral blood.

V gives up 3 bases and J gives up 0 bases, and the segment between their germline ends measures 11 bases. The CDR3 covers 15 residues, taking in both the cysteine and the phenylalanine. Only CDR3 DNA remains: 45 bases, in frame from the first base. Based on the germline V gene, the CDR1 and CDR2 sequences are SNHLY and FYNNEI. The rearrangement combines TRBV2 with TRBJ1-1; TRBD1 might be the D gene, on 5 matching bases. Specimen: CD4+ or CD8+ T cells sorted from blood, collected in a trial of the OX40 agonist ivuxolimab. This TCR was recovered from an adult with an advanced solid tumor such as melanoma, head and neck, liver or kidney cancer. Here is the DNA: TGTGCCAGCAGTGAGGGGCAGGCAATGAACACTGAAGCTTTCTTT. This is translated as CASSEGQAMNTEAFF.